Following are 32 T cell receptor beta chains from one sample sequenced in a study of T cell responses to AZD1222 COVID-19 vaccine. Clones were sequenced by immunoSEQ multiplex PCR, and TCRdb holds only the in-frame ones, with some missing. This repertoire shows under 110,000 clones, 86% found once; its top ten account for roughly 1.4%. Sequencing was performed on peripheral blood, taken on day 0 of AZD1222 vaccination. The receptors stem from an adult in good health.

The chain combines TRBV18 with TRBJ2-5, with D possibly TRBD1 on 5 matching bases. Deletions cut 6 bases from V and 1 base from J, with 9 bases between. CDR1 is KGHSH and CDR2 is LQKENI in the germline V gene. CDR3 length: 13 amino acids. The CDR3 protein is CASSQGFQETQYF. CDR3 nucleotides: TGTGCCAGCTCCCAGGGTTTCCAAGAGACCCAGTACTTC. Filled out from reference TRBV18 and TRBJ2-5, the complete variable domain reads NAGVMQNPRHLVRRRGQEARLRCSPMKGHSHVYWYRQLPEEGLKFMVYLQKENIIDESGMPKERFSAEFPKEGPSILRIQQVVRGDSAAYFCASSQGFQETQYFGPGTRLLVL.

The chain has TRBV7-2 and TRBJ2-3; possible D gene TRBD1, 6 bases. Trimming left V 1 base short and J 2 bases short, with 10 bases between. Germline assignment: CDR1 SGHTA and CDR2 FQGNSA. The CDR3 runs to 15 residues. CDR3 nucleotide sequence: TGTGCCAGCAGCTTAGTGGGACACGCCACAGATACGCAGTATTTT. This encodes CASSLVGHATDTQYF. The full variable domain, its missing parts supplied by reference TRBV7-2 and TRBJ2-3, is GAGVSQSPSNKVTEKGKDVELRCDPISGHTALYWYRQSLGQGLEFLIYFQGNSAPDKSGLPSDRFSAERTGGSVSTLTIQRTQQEDSAVYLCASSLVGHATDTQYFGPGTRLTVL.

This rearrangement joins TRBV29-1 to TRBJ1-1; D is unclear. The CDR3 contains 11 residues. V was clipped by 2 bases and J by 4 bases, with 5 bases between them. CDR1 is SQVTM and CDR2 is ANQGSEA in the germline V gene. The CDR3 reads CSVELFTEAFF. The CDR3 DNA is TGCAGCGTTGAACTCTTCACTGAAGCTTTCTTT.

The chain has TRBV29-1 and TRBJ2-1; D is perhaps TRBD2 (6 bases). Germline CDR1 reads SQVTM; CDR2 reads ANQGSEA. Trimming left V 3 bases short and J 12 bases short, with 21 bases between. The CDR3 is made up of 14 amino acids. The CDR3 sequence is CSVDDKADRRGQFF. CDR3 sequence (DNA): TGCAGCGTTGATGACAAGGCGGACCGGCGGGGGCAGTTCTTC.

The V gene is TRBV24-1, the J gene TRBJ2-1; D is undetermined. The CDR3 sequence is 13 residues long. V lost 5 bases, J lost 9 bases, and 13 bases lay in between. The germline V gene encodes CDR1 KGHDR and CDR2 SFDVKD. DNA for the CDR3: TGTGCCACCAGTGTTGAACTCACTGGTGAGCAGTTCTTC. Translating it yields CATSVELTGEQFF.

CDR3 protein: CASSPKSRGRVGTEAFF. CDR3 nucleotide sequence: TGTGCCAGCAGCCCAAAGTCCCGGGGGCGTGTGGGTACTGAAGCTTTCTTT. The rearrangement links TRBV5-5 to TRBJ1-1; a weak D match, TRBD1 (6 bases). The CDR3 length is 17 residues. Germline CDR1 and CDR2: SGHKS and YYEKEE (reference sequence). Trimming removed 4 bases at V and 5 bases at J, with 24 bases between.

In nucleotides, the CDR3 is TGTGCCAGTACCGTGGGGAACGACCGCTCCTACAATGAGCAGTTCTTC. Translating gives CASTVGNDRSYNEQFF. This sequence joins TRBV19 and TRBJ2-1, with no clear D. V was shortened by 7 bases and J by 0 bases, with 16 bases between the two germline ends. CDR1 is LNHDA and CDR2 is SQIVND in the germline V gene (reference sequence). The CDR3 is 16 residues long. Filled out from reference TRBV19 and TRBJ2-1, the complete variable domain reads DGGITQSPKYLFRKEGQNVTLSCEQNLNHDAMYWYRQDPGQGLRLIYYSQIVNDFQKGDIAEGYSVSREKKESFPLTVTSAQKNPTAFYLCASTVGNDRSYNEQFFGPGTRLTVL.

This clone is a singleton in its sample. V and J are TRBV11-2 and TRBJ1-1; 7 bases fit TRBD1. Trimming at V came to 5 bases and at J to 3 bases, leaving 3 bases not matched to a gene. The CDR3 is made up of 13 amino acids. CDR1 and CDR2 (germline): SGHAT, FQNNGV. CDR3 sequence: CASSPGQYTEAFF. CDR3 coding DNA: TGTGCCAGCAGCCCGGGACAGTACACTGAAGCTTTCTTT.

In its sample, this clone was seen a few times. The CDR3 DNA follows: TGCGCCAGCAGCCAATTGCCCCCCCCGTTCTCCTACAATGAGCAGTTCTTC. Residues: CASSQLPPPFSYNEQFF. V usage is TRBV4-1 and J usage is TRBJ2-1; D is ambiguous. V lost 2 bases and J lost 0, with 14 bases in between. This CDR3 contains 17 residues. CDR1 and CDR2 from the germline V gene are MGHRA and YSYEKL.

V gene TRBV6-5 combines with J gene TRBJ1-1; 8 bases line up with TRBD1. This CDR3 is 13 amino acids long. Germline V lookup: CDR1 MNHEY, CDR2 SVGAGI. Trimming removed 10 bases from V and 2 bases from J; junction bases left unmatched: 6. Here the CDR3 reads CATRGPGNTEAFF. Here the CDR3 DNA reads TGTGCCACCAGGGGGCCGGGCAACACTGAAGCTTTCTTT.

This clone showed up just once. The chain carries TRBV9 and TRBJ1-2, with D hard to call. The CDR3 covers 14 residues. The germline gives CDR1 SGDLS, CDR2 YYNGEE. The germline V and J ends were trimmed by 3 bases and 6 bases, with 15 bases remaining between them. CDR3 amino acids: CASSAPSGEHGYTF. The CDR3 DNA sequence: TGTGCCAGCAGCGCGCCAAGCGGGGAACATGGCTACACCTTC.

The chain's CDR3 is CASSQAGGDTEAFF. CDR3 in DNA: TGCGCCAGCAGCCAAGCCGGAGGGGATACTGAAGCTTTCTTT. J is TRBJ1-1 and V is TRBV4-3; perhaps TRBD1 as D (5 bases). Trimming left V 1 base short and J 5 bases short, with 11 bases between. Per germline, CDR1 LGHNA and CDR2 YSLEER. The CDR3 sequence is 14 residues long.

The sample holds one count of this clone. This rearrangement joins TRBV5-6 to TRBJ2-5; D is ambiguous. The V and J ends lost 3 bases and 5 bases respectively, with 17 bases between them. This CDR3 spans 15 amino acids. Looked up from germline, CDR1 is SGHDT and CDR2 is YYEEEE. This CDR3 is CASSSVGTPRETQYF. DNA of the CDR3: TGTGCCAGCAGCTCGGTGGGTACACCCAGGGAGACCCAGTACTTC. Together with reference TRBV5-6 and TRBJ2-5, the CDR3 gives the full variable domain: DAGVTQSPTHLIKTRGQQVTLRCSPKSGHDTVSWYQQALGQGPQFIFQYYEEEERQRGNFPDRFSGHQFPNYSSELNVNALLLGDSALYLCASSSVGTPRETQYFGPGTRLLVL.

The chain carries TRBV19 and TRBJ1-2; 9 bases are shared with TRBD1. Germline V CDR1 and CDR2: LNHDA, SQIVND (reference sequence). The CDR3 is made up of 15 amino acids. J lost 7 bases, V lost 5 bases, and 11 bases had no gene match. The DNA for the CDR3 is TGTGCCAGTAGTCTGCACCCGGGACAGGGTTCTGGCTACACCTTC. It is translated as CASSLHPGQGSGYTF.

This clone is a singleton in its sample. The CDR3 region is CASSLFFFGQGTYNQPQHF. CDR3 DNA sequence: TGTGCCAGCAGCTTATTTTTCTTCGGGCAGGGCACCTACAATCAGCCCCAGCATTTT. The V call is TRBV7-9, the J call TRBJ1-5; D is perhaps TRBD1 (5 bases). Germline V CDR1 and CDR2: SEHNR, FQNEAQ (reference sequence). CDR3 length: 19 residues. The V end was cut by 2 bases, the J end by 3 bases, with 23 bases between.

V usage is TRBV7-9 and J usage is TRBJ2-7, with 7 nucleotides matching TRBD1. The ends lost 3 bases at V and 2 bases at J; junction bases unmatched: 13. From germline, CDR1 is SEHNR and CDR2 FQNEAQ (reference sequence). This CDR3 is built from 17 residues. For the CDR3, the DNA is TGTGCCAGCAGCTTGCGCTCGGGGACAGCAAAACCCTACGAGCAGTACTTC. Amino acid sequence: CASSLRSGTAKPYEQYF.

The chain is built from TRBV7-2 and TRBJ1-3; D is ambiguous. V was cut by 2 bases and J by 2 bases, with 10 bases left in between. Germline loops: CDR1 SGHTA, CDR2 FQGNSA. The CDR3 contains 15 residues. In nucleotides, the CDR3 is TGTGCCAGCAGCTTAAATGGTCCTCCTGGAAACACCATATATTTT. This codes for CASSLNGPPGNTIYF.

This clone was recorded a few times. The rearrangement uses TRBV7-9 and TRBJ2-1; 13 bases agree with TRBD2. Germline V gives CDR1 SEHNR, CDR2 FQNEAQ (reference sequence). After removal of 5 bases from V and 4 bases from J, the junction contained 8 bases not matched to a gene. The CDR3 is 17 residues long. CDR3 coding DNA: TGTGCCAGCAGCCTCGGACTAGCGGGGGTGGGATACAATGAGCAGTTCTTC. Protein sequence: CASSLGLAGVGYNEQFF.

The chain carries TRBV7-9 and TRBJ1-6; no reliable D call. The V gene lost 5 bases and the J gene lost 7 bases, with 6 bases spanning the gap. Germline CDR1 and CDR2: SEHNR and FQNEAQ (reference sequence). This CDR3 contains 12 residues. The CDR3 loop is CASSQDNSPLHF. The CDR3 DNA reads TGTGCCAGCAGCCAGGACAATTCACCCCTCCACTTT.

This clone has just one count. V and J are TRBV7-2 and TRBJ1-6, with 10 bases aligning to TRBD1. Germline V CDR1 and CDR2: SGHTA, FQGNSA. This CDR3 is built from 17 residues. V dropped 0 bases and J dropped 6; count of bases not matched to a gene: 5. CDR3 DNA: TGTGCCAGCAGCTTAGCGGGGACAGGGGTGGGTAATTCACCCCTCCACTTT. Encoded protein: CASSLAGTGVGNSPLHF.

The V gene is TRBV19, the J gene TRBJ1-5; D perhaps matches TRBD1 (6 bases). The CDR3 covers 16 residues. Germline values: CDR1 LNHDA, CDR2 SQIVND (reference sequence). The V gene lost 4 bases and the J gene lost 9 bases, with 22 bases spanning the gap. CDR3 protein: CASSTTGSGMLRPQHF. CDR3 in DNA: TGTGCCAGTAGTACTACAGGGTCGGGGATGTTACGGCCCCAGCATTTT.

This clone was seen just once. The chain joins TRBV30 to TRBJ2-3; D is perhaps TRBD2 (6 bases). Germline values: CDR1 GTSNPN, CDR2 SVGIG (reference sequence). The V and J ends lost 5 bases and 3 bases respectively, with 18 bases between them. CDR3 length: 15 residues. In DNA form, the CDR3 reads TGTGCCTGGGTAACCCGGGGGTCGGTTACAGATACGCAGTATTTT. Translated, it gives CAWVTRGSVTDTQYF. Supplemented by reference TRBV30 and TRBJ2-3, the full variable domain reads SQTIHQWPATLVQPVGSPLSLECTVEGTSNPNLYWYRQAAGRGLQLLFYSVGIGQISSEVPQNLSASRPQDRQFILSSKKLLLSDSGFYLCAWVTRGSVTDTQYFGPGTRLTVL.

The genes are TRBV28 and TRBJ2-7; 10 bases line up with TRBD2. Germline V lookup: CDR1 MDHEN, CDR2 SYDVKM. J lost 3 bases, V lost 2 bases, and 13 bases had no gene match. The CDR3 loop spans 18 amino acids. The CDR3 is CASSLALSGREEFYEQYF. In DNA, the CDR3 is TGTGCCAGCAGTTTAGCGTTAAGCGGGAGGGAGGAGTTCTACGAGCAGTACTTC.

The chain recombines TRBV3-1 (or the pseudogene TRBV3-2) with TRBJ2-5; D possibly corresponds to TRBD2 (5 bases). CDR1 and CDR2 (germline): LGHDT, YNNKEL (reference sequence). The CDR3 loop spans 13 amino acids. V was shortened by 1 base and J by 4 bases, with 7 bases between the two germline ends. The CDR3: CASSQGGGETQYF. The CDR3, as DNA: TGTGCCAGCAGCCAAGGAGGAGGAGAGACCCAGTACTTC.

The chain couples TRBV28 to TRBJ2-7; 11 positions match TRBD2. V shed 5 bases, J shed 2 bases, and the junction held 14 bases outside the gene matches. The CDR3 contains 18 residues. Per the germline V gene, CDR1 is MDHEN and CDR2 is SYDVKM. The DNA for the CDR3 is TGTGCCAGCAGTCTGCCCCGGACTAGCGGGCGCGCGACCTACGAGCAGTACTTC. Amino acids: CASSLPRTSGRATYEQYF.

This sequence joins TRBV2 and TRBJ1-4; no definite D call. The CDR3 runs 14 residues. V dropped 6 bases and J dropped 0 bases, with 8 bases sitting between them. Looked up from germline, CDR1 is SNHLY and CDR2 is FYNNEI. CDR3 in amino acids: CASRPDSTNEKLFF. The DNA for the CDR3 is TGTGCCAGCAGGCCGGACTCAACTAATGAAAAACTGTTTTTT.

This clone was detected only a few times. The V call is TRBV28, the J call TRBJ1-6; 8 positions agree with TRBD1. Trimming removed 3 bases from V and 16 bases from J; junction bases left unmatched: 8. The CDR3 has 13 amino acids. The germline gives CDR1 MDHEN, CDR2 SYDVKM. The chain's CDR3 is CASSFGQGARLHF. The CDR3 DNA follows: TGTGCCAGCAGTTTTGGTCAGGGGGCCCGACTCCACTTT.

J is TRBJ1-6 and V is TRBV5-4; D gene uncertain. Germline CDR1 reads SGHNT; CDR2 reads YYREEE (reference sequence). The CDR3 runs to 16 residues. Trimming cost V 3 bases and J 7 bases, with 17 bases left between them. The CDR3 here is CASSSTNWGLNSPLHF. The CDR3, as DNA: TGTGCCAGCAGCTCCACCAACTGGGGTTTGAATTCACCCCTCCACTTT.

The chain couples TRBV3-1 (or the pseudogene TRBV3-2) to TRBJ2-3; D uncertain. Per the germline V gene, CDR1 is LGHDT and CDR2 is YNNKEL (reference sequence). CDR3 length: 15 residues. V dropped 3 bases and J dropped 4 bases, with 14 bases sitting between them. CDR3 region: CASSHTPGVADTQYF. The DNA for the CDR3 is TGTGCCAGCAGCCACACCCCTGGCGTGGCAGATACGCAGTATTTT.

CDR3 nucleotide sequence: TGTGCCACCGCGGGTGGTGGTATTAATGGTTCCGGGTTCTATGGCTACACCTTC. Translated: CATAGGGINGSGFYGYTF. This chain links TRBV19 with TRBJ1-2; D is unresolved. Germline-derived CDR1 and CDR2 are LNHDA and SQIVND (reference sequence). The CDR3 has 18 residues. The V gene lost 10 bases and the J gene lost 4 bases, with 31 bases spanning the gap.

This clone was observed once. J is TRBJ2-5 and V is TRBV28, with D possibly being TRBD1 or TRBD2 (6 bases each). The CDR3 is made up of 17 amino acids. V lost 5 bases and J 2 bases, leaving 21 bases between the germline ends. Germline V lookup: CDR1 MDHEN, CDR2 SYDVKM. The CDR3 loop reads CASSASGAFVGQETQYF. CDR3 DNA: TGTGCCAGCAGTGCCTCGGGGGCTTTTGTGGGGCAAGAGACCCAGTACTTC.

The CDR3 DNA is TGTGCCAGCAGTGAATCTAGACAGGGCGGCGGCTACACCTTC. Protein sequence: CASSESRQGGGYTF. The chain employs TRBV6-1 and TRBJ1-2; the match to TRBD1 covers 7 bases. V trimming: 2 bases; J trimming: 8 bases; junction bases outside the gene matches: 8. The CDR3 has 14 residues. Germline V CDR1 and CDR2: MNHNS, SASEGT.